The 10 T cell receptor beta chains listed next were all sequenced from one sample in a study of blood T cell repertoires in COVID-19. The repertoire was sequenced with immunoSEQ multiplex PCR; TCRdb's copy has only in-frame clones and lacks some. This sample yields tens of thousands of clones, of which 60% to 80% are seen a single time; 10% to 15% belongs to the top ten. The sequencing sample was made of peripheral blood. Receptors were obtained from an elderly man with acute or convalescent COVID-19.

This clone was recorded at least ten times. The chain has TRBV3-1 (or the pseudogene TRBV3-2) and TRBJ2-1; TRBD1 might be the D (5 bases). The CDR3 totals 13 residues. CDR1 and CDR2 from the germline V gene are LGHDT and YNNKEL (reference sequence). Trimming took off 2 bases at V and 7 bases at J, with 9 bases between the two ends. The CDR3 region has the DNA TGTGCCAGCAGCCAATGGGCAGGGAATGAGCAGTTCTTC. It specifies CASSQWAGNEQFF.

This chain connects TRBV6-4 to TRBJ1-2; D call uncertain. The CDR3 consists of 15 residues. Germline CDR1 and CDR2: MRHNA and SNTAGT. V dropped 3 bases and J dropped 4 bases, with 15 bases sitting between them. The CDR3 loop is CASSEGGTSSYGYTF. CDR3 bases: TGTGCCAGCAGTGAAGGTGGCACTAGCTCCTATGGCTACACCTTC.

DNA for the CDR3: TGTGCCAGCTCACCATACCGGGACAGGGTTCCTCATGAGCAGTTCTTC. Amino acid sequence: CASSPYRDRVPHEQFF. The chain combines TRBV18 with TRBJ2-1; 9 bases agree with TRBD1. CDR1 and CDR2 (germline): KGHSH, LQKENI. V shed 2 bases and J 8 bases; nucleotides not matched to a gene: 10. The CDR3 runs to 16 residues.

V gene TRBV11-3 combines with J gene TRBJ2-7; 8 nucleotides match TRBD1. Germline CDR1 SGHNT, CDR2 YENEEA. V gave up 0 bases and J gave up 1 base; unmatched junction bases: 2. CDR3 length equals 15 residues. The DNA for the CDR3 is TGTGCCAGCAGCTTAGATCGGGACAGGTCCTACGAGCAGTACTTC. This sequence encodes CASSLDRDRSYEQYF.

The rearrangement uses TRBV29-1 and TRBJ1-5, with a possible D match to TRBD1 (6 bases). V was clipped by 6 bases and J by 6 bases, with 12 bases between them. The CDR3 spans 12 residues. The germline V gene encodes CDR1 SQVTM and CDR2 ANQGSEA. The CDR3 sequence is CSVKTGTQPQHF. The CDR3 DNA follows: TGCAGCGTCAAAACAGGGACTCAGCCCCAGCATTTT.

This chain joins TRBV19 and TRBJ2-2; D gene uncertain. The V gene's germline CDR1 is LNHDA and CDR2 SQIVND (reference sequence). The CDR3 has 15 residues. Trimming stripped 1 base from V and 5 bases from J, with 11 bases between. CDR3 residues: CASSIVGITTGELFF. As DNA, the CDR3 is TGTGCCAGTAGTATAGTTGGTATCACAACCGGGGAGCTGTTTTTT.

This sequence joins TRBV5-1 and TRBJ2-2; D gene uncertain. Trimming shortened V by 5 bases and J by 6 bases, and 17 bases separated the two germline ends. This CDR3 is 15 amino acids long. In germline, CDR1 is SGHRS, CDR2 YFSETQ. CDR3 bases: TGCGCCAGCAGTCCCCACCTAGAGTGGGCCGGGGAGCTGTTTTTT. This gives the protein CASSPHLEWAGELFF.

The rearrangement links TRBV12-3 or TRBV12-4 to TRBJ2-3, with D unresolved. This CDR3 has 11 amino acids. Deletions cut 5 bases from V and 6 bases from J, with 6 bases between. The CDR3 spells CASSRVDTQYF. The CDR3 nucleotides are TGTGCCAGCAGTCGTGTGGATACGCAGTATTTT.

This clone was observed a handful of times. The chain recombines TRBV6-5 with TRBJ2-2; D gene unclear. The V end was cut by 2 bases, the J end by 4 bases, with 8 bases between. Germline values: CDR1 MNHEY, CDR2 SVGAGI. This CDR3 has 14 amino acids. The CDR3 DNA is TGTGCCAGCAGTTACAACCCGGGCACCGGGGAGCTGTTTTTT. It is translated as CASSYNPGTGELFF.

This sequence joins TRBV24-1 and TRBJ2-1, with 11 positions matching TRBD2. This CDR3 has 14 amino acids. Germline V gene lookup returns CDR1 KGHDR and CDR2 SFDVKD. Unmatched junction bases numbered 1, after V lost 6 bases and J lost 4 bases. The CDR3 loop reads CATSIAGGYNEQFF. CDR3 bases: TGTGCCACCAGTATAGCGGGAGGGTACAATGAGCAGTTCTTC.